A single sample gave rise to the 28 T cell receptor beta chains below, sequenced in a study of blood T cell repertoires in COVID-19. Measured with immunoSEQ multiplex PCR; TCRdb has only the in-frame clones, and not every one. The repertoire holds around 100,000 clones, with more than 70% as singletons. The sequencing input was peripheral blood. The receptors stem from an older woman with COVID-19, enrolled during active disease.

The chain has TRBV11-2 and TRBJ2-1, with unresolved D. CDR1 and CDR2 from the germline V gene are SGHAT and FQNNGV. V shed 1 base and J shed 4 bases, with 8 bases lying between them. This CDR3 is 14 amino acids long. The CDR3 coding sequence is TGTGCCAGCAGCTTAGGGAACAGTTACAATGAGCAGTTCTTC. Its translation is CASSLGNSYNEQFF.

The chain combines TRBV9 with TRBJ2-5, with D possibly matching TRBD1 (5 bases). Trimming removed 3 bases from V and 5 bases from J, with 17 bases in between. Germline-derived CDR1 and CDR2 are SGDLS and YYNGEE. This CDR3 spans 15 amino acids. CDR3 region: CASSGGGSTGETQYF. The CDR3 nucleotides are TGTGCCAGCAGCGGGGGCGGCTCAACCGGGGAGACCCAGTACTTC.

This clone has more than one count but fewer than ten. The gene calls are TRBV19 and TRBJ2-2; tentatively, D is TRBD2 (6 bases). The V end was cut by 4 bases, the J end by 4 bases, with 10 bases between. CDR1 and CDR2 from the germline V gene are LNHDA and SQIVND (reference sequence). The CDR3 is made up of 14 amino acids. CDR3 DNA sequence: TGTGCCAGTAGTACCTTGGGGGGCACCGGGGAGCTGTTTTTT. This gives the protein CASSTLGGTGELFF.

V gene TRBV4-1 combines with J gene TRBJ1-2; 8 bases are a match to TRBD1. The V and J ends lost 7 bases and 3 bases, in that order; junction bases with no gene match: 10. CDR3 size: 15 residues. Germline V gene lookup returns CDR1 MGHRA and CDR2 YSYEKL. CDR3 sequence (DNA): TGCGCCAGCACCACCCAGGCAGGGGGCGACTATGGCTACACCTTC. Its translation is CASTTQAGGDYGYTF.

The chain uses TRBV10-3 and TRBJ1-1; TRBD1 agrees at 11 bases. J lost 6 bases, V lost 4 bases, and 4 bases had no gene match. The CDR3 runs to 14 residues. Per germline, CDR1 ENHRY and CDR2 SYGVKD. In DNA form, the CDR3 reads TGTGCCATCAGTGTCGCGGGACAGGGGGCTGAAGCTTTCTTT. This codes for CAISVAGQGAEAFF.

The gene calls are TRBV5-1 and TRBJ2-1; a possible D gene is TRBD2 (6 bases). CDR1 and CDR2 (germline): SGHRS, YFSETQ. There are 14 residues in the CDR3. V lost 3 bases and J 6 bases, leaving 13 bases between the germline ends. The CDR3: CASSSGGVPNEQFF. In DNA form, the CDR3 reads TGCGCCAGCAGCTCCGGGGGTGTCCCCAATGAGCAGTTCTTC.

The V call is TRBV7-8, the J call TRBJ1-2, with D possibly TRBD1 on 5 matching bases. This CDR3 comprises 14 residues. CDR1 is SGHVS and CDR2 is FQNEAQ in the germline V gene. Trimming took 5 bases from V and 3 from J, leaving 13 bases between them. CDR3 DNA: TGTGCCAGCAGCCCAGCCGGGGGTGACTATGGCTACACCTTC. It is translated as CASSPAGGDYGYTF.

V usage is TRBV2 and J usage is TRBJ2-1; a possible D gene is TRBD2 (6 bases). Germline values: CDR1 SNHLY, CDR2 FYNNEI. The V and J ends lost 4 bases and 2 bases respectively, with 15 bases between them. This CDR3 region has 16 residues. For the CDR3, the DNA is TGTGCCAGCAGTGGCCCGTTAGGGAGGACCTACAATGAGCAGTTCTTC. Its protein is CASSGPLGRTYNEQFF.

This chain uses TRBV14 with TRBJ1-6, with 11 bases identical to TRBD1. Germline assignment: CDR1 SGHDN and CDR2 FVKESK. The CDR3 has 17 amino acids. J was trimmed by 2 bases and V by 4 bases; bases with no gene match: 4. This CDR3 reads CASSRGQGAAYNSPLHF. The CDR3 DNA reads as TGTGCCAGCAGCCGTGGACAGGGGGCGGCCTATAATTCACCCCTCCACTTT.

The chain recombines TRBV30 with TRBJ1-1; D call uncertain. Between the trimmed V and J ends, which lost 7 bases and 1 base, there was a span of 19 bases. The CDR3 spans 15 residues. CDR1 and CDR2 from the germline V gene are GTSNPN and SVGIG (reference sequence). The DNA of the CDR3 is TGTGCCTACACCAAATTTGGCACGCCGAACACTGAAGCTTTCTTT. It encodes CAYTKFGTPNTEAFF.

The rearrangement links TRBV19 to TRBJ1-2, with D possibly being TRBD1 (5 bases). The CDR3 is 14 amino acids. CDR1 and CDR2 (germline): LNHDA, SQIVND (reference sequence). The V end lost 0 bases, the J end lost 1 base, and 6 bases lay between the germline ends. DNA of the CDR3: TGTGCCAGTAGTATAGATCAGGGTAACTATGGCTACACCTTC. Protein sequence: CASSIDQGNYGYTF.

The chain links TRBV7-3 to TRBJ2-3, with TRBD2 identical over 12 bases. This CDR3 is built from 15 residues. The germline CDR1 and CDR2 sequences are SGHTA and FQGTGA. Trimming removed 5 bases from V and 6 bases from J; junction bases left unmatched: 6. CDR3 DNA sequence: TGTGCCAGCAGCAACGATCTAGCGGGAGGGGATACGCAGTATTTT. It is translated as CASSNDLAGGDTQYF.

The chain carries TRBV6-5 and TRBJ1-2; a possible D gene is TRBD1 (6 bases). In germline, CDR1 is MNHEY, CDR2 SVGAGI. The CDR3 is 14 amino acids. V gave up 6 bases and J gave up 8 bases, with 19 bases separating them. The CDR3 spells CASRSSGGQGGYTF. The DNA of the CDR3 is TGTGCCAGCAGGTCCTCGGGCGGCCAGGGGGGCTACACCTTC.

This chain connects TRBV4-2 to TRBJ1-4; TRBD1 matches 10 bases. The V gene's germline CDR1 is LGHNA and CDR2 YNFKEQ. The CDR3 is made up of 16 amino acids. Trimming removed 3 bases from V and 8 bases from J; junction bases left unmatched: 9. The CDR3 DNA reads as TGTGCCAGCAGCCAGAGGGTTGACAGGGGGCTCGAAAAACTGTTTTTT. This codes for CASSQRVDRGLEKLFF.

V is TRBV3-1 (or the pseudogene TRBV3-2) and J is TRBJ2-6, with 11 bases lining up with TRBD2. V was pared by 8 bases and J by 4 bases, with 10 bases of the junction left unmatched. The CDR3 consists of 17 residues. The V gene's germline CDR1 is LGHDT and CDR2 YNNKEL (reference sequence). In DNA form, the CDR3 reads TGTGCCAGCCGACGAACTAGCGGGGGTCCCGGGGCCAACGTCCTGACTTTC. Its translation is CASRRTSGGPGANVLTF.

The rearrangement joins TRBV21-1 to TRBJ1-1; the tabulated D call, TRBD1, remains unverified against the DNA. TRBV21-1 is a pseudogene segment. CDR3 length: 10 amino acids. The CDR3 loop is CASIRQFGSF. CDR3 coding DNA: TGTGCCAGCATTCGACAGTTTGGTTCCTTT.

This clone appeared once. The chain is built from TRBV29-1 and TRBJ2-7; TRBD2 aligns across 11 bases. CDR3 length: 13 residues. Looked up from germline, CDR1 is SQVTM and CDR2 is ANQGSEA. V gave up 7 bases and J gave up 1 base; unmatched junction bases: 3. CDR3 in amino acids: CSATSGGSYEQYF. The CDR3, as DNA: TGCAGCGCTACTAGCGGGGGATCCTACGAGCAGTACTTC.

V usage is TRBV5-8 and J usage is TRBJ2-2; D call uncertain. Per germline, CDR1 SGHTS and CDR2 YDEGEE. The CDR3 covers 12 residues. Trimming left V 3 bases short and J 7 bases short, with 7 bases between. The CDR3 reads CASSSLIGELFF. The CDR3 DNA sequence: TGTGCCAGCAGCTCCCTTATCGGGGAGCTGTTTTTT.

CDR3 nucleotides: TGTGCCAGCTCACGGGACAGTGCTGGAAACACCATATATTTT. Translating gives CASSRDSAGNTIYF. The chain employs TRBV18 and TRBJ1-3; the match to TRBD1 covers 7 bases. Per germline, CDR1 KGHSH and CDR2 LQKENI. There are 14 residues in the CDR3. J was trimmed by 2 bases and V by 4 bases; bases with no gene match: 2.

This chain connects TRBV9 to TRBJ1-2, with 7 bases aligning to TRBD1. The CDR3 length is 19 residues. The germline gives CDR1 SGDLS, CDR2 YYNGEE. V shed 1 base, J shed 3 bases, and the junction held 18 bases outside the gene matches. CDR3 in DNA: TGTGCCAGCAGCGTATATCAAACAGGGACAGCGACGAAGGACTATGGCTACACCTTC. It is translated as CASSVYQTGTATKDYGYTF.

A remark on this clone: Other DNA sequences in this specimen translate into the identical CDR3. The J gene is TRBJ2-3, the V gene TRBV7-8; 10 bases match TRBD2. This CDR3 is 16 amino acids long. Germline lookup yields CDR1 SGHVS and CDR2 FQNEAQ. The trim removed 1 base at V and 0 bases at J, leaving 1 base unmatched. DNA for the CDR3: TGTGCCAGCAGCTTAGTTAGCGGGGGGAGCACAGATACGCAGTATTTT. It is translated as CASSLVSGGSTDTQYF.

This clone was detected once. The chain joins TRBV6-5 to TRBJ1-3; 8 nucleotides align to TRBD1. V shed 9 bases and J 7 bases; nucleotides not matched to a gene: 5. The CDR3 spans 12 residues. CDR1 and CDR2 from the germline V gene are MNHEY and SVGAGI. The CDR3 protein is CASMTGANTIYF. In DNA form, the CDR3 reads TGTGCCAGTATGACAGGGGCCAACACCATATATTTT.

The chain has TRBV5-8 and TRBJ1-6; 8 bases map to TRBD1. The V gene end was trimmed by 9 bases and the J gene end by 4 bases; junction bases not matched to a gene: 6. Per the germline V gene, CDR1 is SGHTS and CDR2 is YDEGEE. This CDR3 has 14 amino acids. CDR3: CAIPGGAYNSPLHF. The DNA for the CDR3 is TGTGCCATCCCAGGGGGCGCGTATAATTCACCCCTCCACTTT. The complete variable domain, with remaining parts taken from reference TRBV5-8 and TRBJ1-6, reads EAGVTQSPTHLIKTRGQQATLRCSPISGHTSVYWYQQALGLGLQFLLWYDEGEERNRGNFPPRFSGRQFPNYSSELNVNALELEDSALYLCAIPGGAYNSPLHFGNGTRLTVT.

The rearrangement links TRBV6-5 to TRBJ2-7, with 9 positions matching TRBD2. Trimming removed 0 bases from V and 6 bases from J; junction bases left unmatched: 6. Germline-derived CDR1 and CDR2 are MNHEY and SVGAGI. The CDR3 is 15 amino acids. CDR3 amino acids: CASSYSAGLAVEQYF. The DNA of the CDR3 is TGTGCCAGCAGTTACTCGGCGGGACTAGCAGTCGAGCAGTACTTC.

The J gene is TRBJ2-1, the V gene TRBV7-2; 11 bases are a match to TRBD2. This CDR3 is built from 18 residues. Germline assignment: CDR1 SGHTA and CDR2 FQGNSA. V lost 2 bases, J lost 3 bases, and 9 bases stayed unmatched. CDR3 bases: TGTGCCAGCAGCTTATCTGGGGACGGGACTAGCGGCTACAATGAGCAGTTCTTC. It codes for CASSLSGDGTSGYNEQFF. Looking up the rest from reference TRBV7-2 and TRBJ2-1 gives the full variable domain: GAGVSQSPSNKVTEKGKDVELRCDPISGHTALYWYRQSLGQGLEFLIYFQGNSAPDKSGLPSDRFSAERTGGSVSTLTIQRTQQEDSAVYLCASSLSGDGTSGYNEQFFGPGTRLTVL.

This clone was picked up a small number of times. The rearrangement links TRBV19 to TRBJ1-3, with 10 positions matching TRBD1. Germline CDR1 is LNHDA and CDR2 is SQIVND (reference sequence). J was trimmed by 0 bases and V by 5 bases; bases with no gene match: 4. The length of the CDR3 is 16 residues. Here the CDR3 reads CASSPTGGRSGNTIYF. Here the CDR3 DNA reads TGTGCCAGTAGTCCGACAGGGGGCCGCTCTGGAAACACCATATATTTT.

This sequence joins TRBV27 and TRBJ2-1; 9 bases are a match to TRBD2. The J segment lost 2 bases and the V segment lost 4 bases, leaving 9 bases of the junction unmatched. The CDR3 contains 17 residues. Germline-derived CDR1 and CDR2 are MNHEY and SMNVEV (reference sequence). The CDR3 spells CASSSRSSGGTYNEQFF. In DNA, the CDR3 is TGTGCCAGCAGTTCCCGGAGTAGCGGGGGTACCTACAATGAGCAGTTCTTC.

The chain combines TRBV11-2 with TRBJ2-1; D unclear. Germline V CDR1 and CDR2: SGHAT, FQNNGV. The CDR3 loop spans 11 amino acids. V lost 6 bases, J lost 8 bases, and 8 bases lay in between. The CDR3 DNA is TGTGCCAGCAGAACTCGGGATGAGCAGTTCTTC. It codes for CASRTRDEQFF.